The entry below gives a single TCR beta chain sequence along with its context. Its matching antigen is unknown. The data derive from a study of T-cell reconstitution after alpha-beta-depleted transplantation in children. Preparation of the TCRbeta library involved a method that used unique molecular identifiers. From the PCR reads, TCRdb called clonotypes with MiXCR, one entry per CDR3 protein. The profile shows approximately 1,000,000 distinct CDR3 sequences, roughly 29% of them singletons. Whole-study results and caveats: At around two months after transplant, the alpha-beta T cells were reportedly derived from several hundred expanded clones that came from non-depleted graft cells. Day-60 TCRbeta diversity that was high in some patients was derived from surviving recipient T cells and thymic progenitors. Once a year had passed after transplant, T-cell counts and diversity came mostly from newly produced T cells.

From germline, CDR1 is DFQATT and CDR2 SNEGSKA (reference sequence). The CDR3 is made up of 12 amino acids. Trimming pared 6 bases from V and 0 bases from J, leaving 6 bases between. The source is a boy in the first two years of life who had a stem cell transplant for SCID, so the T cells may come from the graft donor. The sample consisted of PBMCs, mostly from graft donor cells, taken 360 days after TCRalphabeta/CD19-depleted stem cell transplant. This chain joins TRBV20-1 and TRBJ1-3; D not certain. CDR3 coding DNA: TGCAGTGCCACTACCTCTGGAAACACCATATATTTT. It specifies CSATTSGNTIYF.